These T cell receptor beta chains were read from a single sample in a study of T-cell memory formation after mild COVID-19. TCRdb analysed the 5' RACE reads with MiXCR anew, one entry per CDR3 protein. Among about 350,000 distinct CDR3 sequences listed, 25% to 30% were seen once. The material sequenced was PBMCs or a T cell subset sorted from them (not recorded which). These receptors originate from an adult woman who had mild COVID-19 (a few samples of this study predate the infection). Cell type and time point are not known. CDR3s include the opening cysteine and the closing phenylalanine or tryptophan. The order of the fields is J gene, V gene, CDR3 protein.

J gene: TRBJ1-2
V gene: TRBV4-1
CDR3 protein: CASSQDEGPYGYTF

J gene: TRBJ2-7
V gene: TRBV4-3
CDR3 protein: CASSQGRSGTAYEQYF

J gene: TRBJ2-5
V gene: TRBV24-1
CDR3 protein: CATSDSDSPQETQYF

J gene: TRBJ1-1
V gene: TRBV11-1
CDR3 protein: CASRVWGNAEAFF

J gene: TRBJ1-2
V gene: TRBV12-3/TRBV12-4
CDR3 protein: CASSVANYGYTF

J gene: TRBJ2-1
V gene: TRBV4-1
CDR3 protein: CASSQGSGDYNEQFF

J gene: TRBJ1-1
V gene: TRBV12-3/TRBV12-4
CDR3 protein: CASTPRGGVNTEAFF

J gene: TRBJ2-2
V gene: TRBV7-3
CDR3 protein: CASRRENGELFF

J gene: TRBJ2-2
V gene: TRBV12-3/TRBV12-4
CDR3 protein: CASRPPPGGGELFF

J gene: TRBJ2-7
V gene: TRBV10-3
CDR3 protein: CASSVGSYEQYF

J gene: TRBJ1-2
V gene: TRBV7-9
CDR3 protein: CASSLIPSVGYTF

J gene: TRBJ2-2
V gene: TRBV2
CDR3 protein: CASGVGVENTGGLFF

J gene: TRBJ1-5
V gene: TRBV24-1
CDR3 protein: CATSEGGTNQPQHF

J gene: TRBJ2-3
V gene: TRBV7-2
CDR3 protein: CASSHTSGYTDTQYF

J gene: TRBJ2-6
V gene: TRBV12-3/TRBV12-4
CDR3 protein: CASSLAQGGAGANVLTF

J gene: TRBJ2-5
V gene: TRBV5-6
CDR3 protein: CASSFGPDFQETQYF

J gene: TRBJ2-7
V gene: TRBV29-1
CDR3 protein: CSVLGDGGYEQYF

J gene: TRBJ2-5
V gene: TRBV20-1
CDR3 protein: CSARVPGTAETQYF

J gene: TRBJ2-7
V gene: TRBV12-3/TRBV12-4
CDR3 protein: CASSDNRVRYEQYF

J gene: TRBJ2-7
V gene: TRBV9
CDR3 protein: CASSPKDRGYEQYF

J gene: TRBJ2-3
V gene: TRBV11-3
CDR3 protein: CASSFTAIDTQYF

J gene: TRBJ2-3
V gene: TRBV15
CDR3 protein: CATSRVGPAGGPDTQYF

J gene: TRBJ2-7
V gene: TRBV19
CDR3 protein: CASSIDSGGASEQYF

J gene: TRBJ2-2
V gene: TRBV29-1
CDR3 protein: CSVVGGPGQGAGELFF

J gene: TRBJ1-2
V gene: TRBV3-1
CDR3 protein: CASSQLPGGYTF

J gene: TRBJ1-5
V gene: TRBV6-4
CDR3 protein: CASSDSGWGGCQPQHF

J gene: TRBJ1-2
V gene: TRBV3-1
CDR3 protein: CASTQLSGRGDYGYTF

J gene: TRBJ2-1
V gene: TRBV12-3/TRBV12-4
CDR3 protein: CASMATGGEQFF

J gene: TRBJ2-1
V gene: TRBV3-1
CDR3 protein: CASSPSAGEQFF

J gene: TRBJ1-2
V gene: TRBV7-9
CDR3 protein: CASSVDPPQTF

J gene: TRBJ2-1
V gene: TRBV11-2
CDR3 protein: CASHERDSSYNEQFF

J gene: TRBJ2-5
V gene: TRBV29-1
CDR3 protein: CSGAPSGRAGTQYF

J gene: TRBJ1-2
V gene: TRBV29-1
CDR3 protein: CSVDQGDGYTF

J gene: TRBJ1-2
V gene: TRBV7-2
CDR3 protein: CASSPDKNYGYTF

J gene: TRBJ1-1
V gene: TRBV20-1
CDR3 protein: CSARKVDSANTEAFF

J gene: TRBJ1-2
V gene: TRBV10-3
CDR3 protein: CAIRMSGDAYGYTF

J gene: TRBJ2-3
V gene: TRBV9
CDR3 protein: CASSAGTRDTQYF

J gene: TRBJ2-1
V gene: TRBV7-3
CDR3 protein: CASSSKTPREVEQFF

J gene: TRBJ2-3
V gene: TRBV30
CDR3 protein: CAWSYGGWTDTQYF

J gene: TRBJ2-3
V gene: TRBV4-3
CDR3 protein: CASSRRRRTSTDTQYF

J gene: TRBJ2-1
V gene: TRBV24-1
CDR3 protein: CATSAFRLAGAYEQFF

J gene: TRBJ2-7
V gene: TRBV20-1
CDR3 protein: CSTGTGVGREQYF

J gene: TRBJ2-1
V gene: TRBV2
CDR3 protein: CASSEARTGEQFF

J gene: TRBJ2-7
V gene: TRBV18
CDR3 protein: CASSPTSGTGLYEQYF

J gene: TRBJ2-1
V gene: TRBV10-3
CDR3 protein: CASHRGNSYNEQFF

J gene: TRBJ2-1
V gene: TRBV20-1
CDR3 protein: CSARPLAGDNEQFF

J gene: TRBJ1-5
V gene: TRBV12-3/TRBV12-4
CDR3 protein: CASSLLEGQPQHF

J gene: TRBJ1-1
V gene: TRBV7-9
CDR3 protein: CASSPHPPGQGITEAFF

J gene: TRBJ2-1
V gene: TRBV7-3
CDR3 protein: CASSSSGYNEQFF

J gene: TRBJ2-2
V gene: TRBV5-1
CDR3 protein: CASSLNTGDTGELFF

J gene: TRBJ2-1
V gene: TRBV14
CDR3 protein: CASSPSFPGLAGGRYNEQFF

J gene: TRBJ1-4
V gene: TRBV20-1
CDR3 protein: CSARDRQYVFF